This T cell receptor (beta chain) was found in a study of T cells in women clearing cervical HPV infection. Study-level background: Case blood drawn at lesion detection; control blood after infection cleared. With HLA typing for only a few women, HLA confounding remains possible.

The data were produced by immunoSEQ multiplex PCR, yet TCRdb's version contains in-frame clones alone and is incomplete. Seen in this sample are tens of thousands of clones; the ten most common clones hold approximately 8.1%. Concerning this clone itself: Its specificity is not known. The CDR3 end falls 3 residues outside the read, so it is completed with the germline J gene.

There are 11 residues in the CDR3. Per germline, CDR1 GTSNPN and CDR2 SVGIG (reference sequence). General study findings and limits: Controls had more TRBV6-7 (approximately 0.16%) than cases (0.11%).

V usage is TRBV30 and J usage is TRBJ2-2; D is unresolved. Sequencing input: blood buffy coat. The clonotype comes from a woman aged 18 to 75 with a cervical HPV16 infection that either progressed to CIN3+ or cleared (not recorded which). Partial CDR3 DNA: TGTGCCTGGAGTGACAGTGAAAAG. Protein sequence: CAWSDSEK. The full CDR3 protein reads CAWSDSEKLFF.